Listed below are T cell receptor beta chains from one sample, sequenced in a study of T cells in Graves' hyperthyroidism and ophthalmopathy. TCRdb re-called the multiplex PCR reads with MiXCR, one entry per CDR3 protein. The sample lists some 760,000 distinct CDR3 sequences, around 15% occurring once. The sequenced sample consisted of blood. All receptors derive from a woman younger than 30 with Graves' hyperthyroidism. The CDR3 runs from the conserved cysteine through the conserved F or W. A D gene is named only where the DNA matches it firmly. Clone size is given for some rows only: seen once, a few or many times, or a class if the clone is expanded.

many	TRBV5-6	NA	TRBJ1-1	CASSLVGLEAFF	TGTGCCAGCAGCTTGGTAGGGCTTGAAGCTTTCTTT
NA	TRBV20-1	TRBD2	TRBJ2-4	CSVGTAGGGGIQYF	TGCAGTGTCGGGACGGCGGGGGGGGGTGGCATTCAGTACTTC
many	TRBV2	NA	TRBJ1-4	CASSLRVEKLFF	TGTGCCAGCAGCCTCAGGGTCGAAAAACTGTTTTTT
NA	TRBV5-1	NA	TRBJ2-2	CASSLDLPESGELFF	TGCGCCAGCAGCTTGGATCTCCCCGAAAGCGGGGAGCTGTTTTTT
many	TRBV30	TRBD2	TRBJ2-3	CAWSVAGLTSGRDTQYF	TGTGCCTGGAGTGTAGCGGGATTGACTAGCGGGAGAGATACGCAGTATTTT
many	TRBV11-2	NA	TRBJ2-7	CASSLDVGYEQYF	TGTGCCAGCAGCTTAGATGTCGGCTACGAGCAGTACTTC
many	TRBV6-1	NA	TRBJ1-1	CASLWVNTEAFF	TGTGCCTCATTATGGGTGAACACTGAAGCTTTCTTT
many	TRBV28	NA	TRBJ1-2	CASSLSVALYGYTF	TGTGCCAGCAGTTTGTCCGTGGCCCTCTATGGCTACACCTTC
many	TRBV28	NA	TRBJ2-7	CASSTAAVSYEQYF	TGTGCCAGCAGCACAGCGGCTGTATCCTACGAGCAGTACTTC
many	TRBV11-2	NA	TRBJ2-5	CASSPPSGAQYF	TGTGCCAGCAGTCCCCCCTCGGGGGCCCAGTACTTC
NA	TRBV20-1	NA	TRBJ2-7	CSASSPGGIYEQYF	TGCAGTGCCAGCAGTCCCGGCGGGATCTACGAGCAGTACTTC
NA	TRBV7-9	TRBD1	TRBJ2-5	CASSSRKGQGLQETQYF	TGTGCCAGCAGCTCCAGAAAGGGACAGGGGCTACAAGAGACCCAGTACTTC
many	TRBV6-2/TRBV6-3	NA	TRBJ2-7	CASSPGLRSSYEQYF	TGTGCCAGCAGTCCGGGACTCAGAAGCTCCTACGAGCAGTACTTC
few	TRBV29-1	NA	TRBJ2-3	CSSNVWGNPDTQYF	TGCAGCTCCAACGTTTGGGGGAACCCGGATACGCAGTATTTT
many	TRBV20-1	NA	TRBJ1-1	CSARDLVHQNTEAFF	TGCAGTGCTAGAGATCTTGTACATCAGAACACTGAAGCTTTCTTT
many	TRBV7-8	TRBD1	TRBJ2-5	CASSRDRVETQYF	TGTGCCAGCAGCCGAGACAGGGTAGAGACCCAGTACTTC
many	TRBV28	NA	TRBJ1-5	CASSLGSFNQPQHF	TGTGCCAGCAGTTTAGGCAGCTTCAATCAGCCCCAGCATTTT
many	TRBV6-2/TRBV6-3	TRBD2	TRBJ2-7	CASSYSRAGLAGGFYEQYF	TGTGCCAGCAGTTACTCTCGCGCTGGACTAGCGGGAGGTTTCTACGAGCAGTACTTC
NA	TRBV18	NA	TRBJ2-5	CASSPSVKQETQYF	TGTGCCAGCTCACCCTCAGTGAAACAAGAGACCCAGTACTTC
NA	TRBV5-6	NA	TRBJ2-7	CASSLAGAEQYF	TGTGCCAGCAGCTTGGCCGGTGCCGAGCAGTACTTC
many	TRBV5-1	NA	TRBJ1-5	CASSWAPGTNQPQHF	TGCGCCAGCAGCTGGGCCCCAGGCACGAATCAGCCCCAGCATTTT
many	TRBV28	NA	TRBJ2-3	CASSLGRTGTDTQYF	TGTGCCAGCAGTTTAGGCCGGACAGGCACAGATACGCAGTATTTT
NA	TRBV7-2	TRBD2	TRBJ2-1	CASSLRSGRPSSYNEQFF	TGTGCCAGCAGCTTACGTAGCGGGAGGCCCAGCTCCTACAATGAGCAGTTCTTC
few	TRBV20-1	NA	TRBJ1-2	CSARDIAANYGYTF	TGCAGTGCTAGAGATATCGCAGCTAACTATGGCTACACCTTC
few	TRBV9	NA	TRBJ1-5	CASSVEPAGDQPQHF	TGTGCCAGCAGCGTAGAGCCGGCAGGGGATCAGCCCCAGCATTTT
few	TRBV12-3/TRBV12-4	NA	TRBJ1-5	CASSFWTRDF	TGTGCCAGCAGTTTTTGGACACGGGATTTT
NA	TRBV28	NA	TRBJ2-1	CASSVFGTQQFF	TGTGCCAGCAGTGTTTTCGGAACGCAGCAGTTCTTC
many	TRBV28	NA	TRBJ1-2	CASGTSLAYGYTF	TGTGCCAGCGGGACATCCCTTGCATATGGCTACACCTTC
few	TRBV14	NA	TRBJ1-2	CASSQLSGKRQSGYGYTF	TGTGCCAGCAGCCAGTTGTCTGGGAAACGACAGTCCGGCTATGGCTACACCTTC
few	TRBV3-1	TRBD1	TRBJ1-2	CASSQETGVYGYTF	TGTGCCAGCAGCCAAGAGACAGGGGTCTATGGCTACACCTTC
few	TRBV2	NA	TRBJ2-7	CASIGQAGSYEQYF	TGTGCCAGCATTGGGCAGGCCGGATCCTACGAGCAGTACTTC
many	TRBV28	TRBD1	TRBJ1-2	CASSLGDRGYGYTF	TGTGCCAGCAGTTTAGGTGACAGGGGCTATGGCTACACCTTC
many	TRBV5-1	NA	TRBJ2-1	CASSLVGRGSYNEQFF	TGCGCCAGCAGCTTGGTGGGCAGAGGCTCCTACAATGAGCAGTTCTTC
many	TRBV2	NA	TRBJ2-1	CASSEPLTDFYNEQFF	TGTGCCAGCAGTGAACCCTTAACGGACTTCTACAATGAGCAGTTCTTC
many	TRBV20-1	TRBD1	TRBJ1-4	CSAGQGGNEKLFF	TGCAGTGCTGGACAGGGCGGTAATGAAAAACTGTTTTTT
NA	TRBV20-1	NA	TRBJ1-5	CSARGGFQPQHF	TGCAGTGCTAGAGGGGGTTTTCAGCCCCAGCATTTT
NA	TRBV6-2/TRBV6-3	NA	TRBJ2-3	CASSPHIPSTDTQYF	TGTGCCAGCAGTCCTCATATACCCAGCACAGATACGCAGTATTTT
NA	TRBV4-3	TRBD2	TRBJ2-2	CASSRRGRGRLDTGELFF	TGCGCCAGCAGCCGTAGGGGACGCGGGAGGTTGGACACCGGGGAGCTGTTTTTT
many	TRBV6-1	NA	TRBJ2-7	CASSLPERSSYEQYF	TGTGCCAGCAGCCTCCCAGAGCGGAGCTCCTACGAGCAGTACTTC
NA	TRBV19	TRBD1	TRBJ1-4	CASSPYSLGTAPNEKLSF	TGTGCCAGTAGTCCATACTCCCTGGGGACAGCGCCTAATGAAAAACTGTCTTTT
many	TRBV29-1	NA	TRBJ2-5	CSVGGQGAASGPVETQYF	TGCAGCGTGGGGGGGCAGGGGGCGGCTAGCGGACCGGTGGAGACCCAGTACTTC
NA	TRBV30	NA	TRBJ1-6	CAWSRNSPLHF	TGTGCCTGGAGTCGTAATTCACCCCTCCACTTT
few	TRBV6-6	NA	TRBJ2-3	CASSYSMADTQYF	TGTGCCAGCAGTTACTCGATGGCAGATACGCAGTATTTT
many	TRBV30	NA	TRBJ1-1	CAWSPRGGNTEAFF	TGTGCCTGGAGCCCTCGGGGCGGGAACACTGAAGCTTTCTTT
once	TRBV20-1	NA	TRBJ1-5	CSAREGGSDQPQHF	TGCAGTGCTAGAGAGGGGGGTAGCGATCAGCCCCAGCATTTT
few	TRBV28	TRBD1	TRBJ2-3	CASSPDRVPDTQYF	TGTGCCAGCAGTCCGGACAGGGTGCCAGATACGCAGTATTTT
many	TRBV6-1	NA	TRBJ1-5	CASTSLPGGRNQPQHF	TGTGCCAGCACATCCCTACCCGGGGGTCGCAATCAGCCCCAGCATTTT
many	TRBV6-1	TRBD2	TRBJ2-1	CASSPLGTSGRRYNEQFF	TGTGCCAGCAGTCCACTCGGGACTAGCGGGAGACGCTACAATGAGCAGTTCTTC
few	TRBV19	NA	TRBJ2-3	CASSIGLAQISRADTQYF	TGTGCCAGTAGTATCGGGCTAGCTCAGATTTCCCGCGCAGATACGCAGTATTTT
NA	TRBV20-1	TRBD2	TRBJ2-5	CSARGGAGGQETQYF	TGCAGTGCTAGAGGAGGGGCGGGAGGGCAAGAGACCCAGTACTTC
few	TRBV29-1	TRBD1	TRBJ1-2	CSVPGQGIGDVTF	TGCAGCGTTCCGGGACAGGGGATTGGGGATGTGACCTTC
many	TRBV3-1	TRBD1	TRBJ1-1	CASSLPGQGNTEAFF	TGTGCCAGCAGCCTTCCGGGACAGGGGAACACTGAAGCTTTCTTT
NA	TRBV15	NA	TRBJ2-1	CATNPGRDSYNEQFF	TGTGCCACCAACCCGGGTCGGGATTCCTACAATGAGCAGTTCTTC
NA	TRBV12-3/TRBV12-4	TRBD2	TRBJ2-1	CASSWTSGGSYNEQFF	TGTGCCAGCAGTTGGACTAGCGGGGGCTCCTACAATGAGCAGTTCTTC
few	TRBV6-1	NA	TRBJ1-5	CASALYSNQPQHF	TGTGCCAGCGCCCTTTATAGCAATCAGCCCCAGCATTTT
NA	TRBV29-1	TRBD2	TRBJ2-2	CSAETGTSGSGTGELFF	TGCAGCGCGGAGACCGGGACTAGCGGGAGTGGTACCGGGGAGCTGTTTTTT
once	TRBV19	TRBD2	TRBJ2-7	CASSGGLAGDGYEQYF	TGTGCCAGTAGCGGGGGACTAGCGGGAGATGGCTACGAGCAGTACTTC
NA	TRBV14	TRBD1	TRBJ2-1	CASSHIYRGRYNEQFF	TGTGCCAGCAGCCATATATACAGGGGGCGTTACAATGAGCAGTTCTTC
NA	TRBV4-2	TRBD1	TRBJ1-3	CASSQGTGLSGNTIYF	TGTGCCAGCAGCCAAGGGACAGGGCTCTCTGGAAACACCATATATTTT
NA	TRBV7-9	NA	TRBJ2-4	CASSPGDRRGKNIQYF	TGTGCCAGCAGCCCCGGGGACCGGCGGGGCAAAAACATTCAGTACTTC